Here is one T cell receptor (beta chain) with its context. Its cognate antigen is unknown. Primers: 60 Vbeta forward and 13 Jbeta reverse. Data came from immunoSEQ multiplex PCR; TCRdb stores just in-frame clones and leaves some out. The sample holds more than 150,000 clones, just under 80% seen once. The sample is drawn from a study of cytomegalovirus exposure and HLA in healthy donors. Findings and limits, study-wide: After further analysis at a later stage, 16,951 TCR beta sequences were associated with HLA alleles at 0.05 false discovery rate.

What was sequenced was PBMCs. The receptor was derived from a woman under 40 in good health and CMV-seronegative.

The CDR3 loop reads CASSALDSNYGYTF. DNA for the CDR3: TGTGCCAGCAGTGCCCTGGACAGTAACTATGGCTACACCTTC. The chain links TRBV25-1 to TRBJ1-2; D is possibly TRBD1 (6 bases). The CDR3 runs 14 residues. V dropped 4 bases and J dropped 1 base, with 10 bases sitting between them. Germline V CDR1 and CDR2: MGHDK, SYGVNS.